The 17 T cell receptor beta chains reported below all come from one sample, sequenced in a study of blood T cell repertoires in COVID-19. Libraries were prepared by immunoSEQ multiplex PCR; TCRdb keeps only in-frame clonotypes and omits some of them. The table has over 250,000 clones, approximately 83% seen once. The sample taken for sequencing was peripheral blood. Receptors were obtained from a woman aged 45-59 years who had recovered from COVID-19.

The chain links TRBV13 to TRBJ1-2; D is perhaps TRBD1 (6 bases). The germline gives CDR1 PRHDT, CDR2 FYEKMQ (reference sequence). Trimming stripped 3 bases from V and 8 bases from J, with 10 bases between. The CDR3 is made up of 12 amino acids. CDR3 bases: TGTGCCAGCAGCTTGAACAGGGACGGCTACACCTTC. This gives the protein CASSLNRDGYTF.

This clone is a singleton in its sample. The genes are TRBV7-9 and TRBJ2-2, with TRBD1 matching over 8 bases. Trimming took 3 bases from V and 3 from J; bases not matched to a gene: 6. CDR1 and CDR2 from the germline V gene are SEHNR and FQNEAQ (reference sequence). CDR3 length equals 16 residues. The CDR3 bases are TGTGCCAGCAGCTTGCCAGGACAGGGTTACACCGGGGAGCTGTTTTTT. This translates into CASSLPGQGYTGELFF.

The chain is built from TRBV25-1 and TRBJ2-7, with D possibly being TRBD1 (7 bases). The germline V gene has CDR1 MGHDK and CDR2 SYGVNS. The CDR3 totals 15 residues. The V and J ends lost 6 bases and 2 bases respectively, with 17 bases between them. The DNA of the CDR3 is TGTGCCAGCAGCCGCTGGGCAGGGGGGACCTACGAGCAGTACTTC. It is translated as CASSRWAGGTYEQYF.

The chain joins TRBV10-1 to TRBJ2-7; 9 positions agree with TRBD1. CDR3 length: 16 residues. Germline V gene lookup returns CDR1 WNHNN and CDR2 SYGVQD (reference sequence). The J segment lost 2 bases and the V segment lost 11 bases, leaving 16 bases of the junction unmatched. The CDR3 DNA reads TGCGCCGGACTCCCGGGACAGGGAACCGGGGCCTACGAGCAGTACTTC. This gives the protein CAGLPGQGTGAYEQYF.

The rearrangement joins TRBV27 to TRBJ1-1; D gene ambiguous. Trimming cost V 7 bases and J 1 base, with 10 bases left between them. CDR3 size: 13 residues. CDR1 is MNHEY, CDR2 SMNVEV, per germline (reference sequence). The CDR3 nucleotides read TGTGCCAGCAACCGGGGAAGGAACACTGAAGCTTTCTTT. The encoded protein is CASNRGRNTEAFF.

This chain uses TRBV7-2 with TRBJ2-7; D is perhaps TRBD1 (5 bases). The germline V and J ends were trimmed by 4 bases and 3 bases, with 13 bases remaining between them. This CDR3 is built from 14 residues. The germline gives CDR1 SGHTA, CDR2 FQGNSA. The CDR3 DNA reads TGTGCCAGCAGCTCCTCCGACAGCGACTACGAGCAGTACTTC. Amino acids: CASSSSDSDYEQYF.

V gene TRBV6-4 combines with J gene TRBJ2-3; perhaps TRBD2 as D (5 bases). Germline CDR1 and CDR2: MRHNA and SNTAGT. CDR3 length: 13 residues. V was trimmed by 10 bases and J by 0 bases, leaving 11 bases between them. In DNA, the CDR3 is TGTGCCACCCGCCCGGGAAGCACAGATACGCAGTATTTT. Protein product: CATRPGSTDTQYF.

This clone was counted a few times. V gene TRBV7-9 combines with J gene TRBJ2-1; 11 bases map to TRBD2. The germline V gene has CDR1 SEHNR and CDR2 FQNEAQ (reference sequence). V was pared by 2 bases and J by 4 bases, with 1 base of the junction left unmatched. The CDR3 loop spans 15 amino acids. CDR3 sequence reads: CASSLLAGGYNEQFF. Here the CDR3 DNA reads TGTGCCAGCAGCTTACTAGCGGGGGGTTACAATGAGCAGTTCTTC. The variable domain in full, with the rest retrieved from reference TRBV7-9 and TRBJ2-1, is DTGVSQNPRHKITKRGQNVTFRCDPISEHNRLYWYRQTLGQGPEFLTYFQNEAQLEKSRLLSDRFSAERPKGSFSTLEIQRTEQGDSAMYLCASSLLAGGYNEQFFGPGTRLTVL.

The V and J genes are TRBV3-1 (or the pseudogene TRBV3-2) and TRBJ2-5; unclear D gene. This CDR3 spans 12 amino acids. Trimming pared 3 bases from V and 2 bases from J, leaving 4 bases between. Germline V gene lookup returns CDR1 LGHDT and CDR2 YNNKEL (reference sequence). CDR3 coding DNA: TGTGCCAGCAGCCAGAGACAAGAGACCCAGTACTTC. Protein product: CASSQRQETQYF.

CDR3 sequence: CASGRDFKSEQFF. The CDR3 nucleotides read TGTGCCAGTGGTCGGGACTTTAAGAGTGAGCAGTTCTTC. This chain joins TRBV19 and TRBJ2-1; D may be TRBD2 (6 bases). The CDR3 spans 13 residues. Germline V CDR1 and CDR2: LNHDA, SQIVND (reference sequence). The V gene lost 8 bases and the J gene lost 9 bases, with 17 bases spanning the gap.

The V call is TRBV2, the J call TRBJ1-2; D perhaps matches TRBD1 (5 bases). This CDR3 is 14 amino acids long. Germline assignment: CDR1 SNHLY and CDR2 FYNNEI. Trimming stripped 2 bases from V and 5 bases from J, with 12 bases between. The CDR3 region has the DNA TGTGCCAGCAGTGAATCCGCAGGGAGGTATGGCTACACCTTC. Amino acids: CASSESAGRYGYTF.

This chain joins TRBV19 and TRBJ1-5; 8 positions agree with TRBD1. The CDR3 runs 15 residues. Per the germline V gene, CDR1 is LNHDA and CDR2 is SQIVND (reference sequence). The ends lost 0 bases at V and 9 bases at J; junction bases unmatched: 7. CDR3 in DNA: TGTGCCAGTAGTATAGAGCACAGGGGGTTGGCGCCCCAGCATTTT. This sequence encodes CASSIEHRGLAPQHF.

The chain employs TRBV6-1 and TRBJ1-2; D gene ambiguous. The CDR3 is 15 amino acids. Germline V lookup: CDR1 MNHNS, CDR2 SASEGT. Deletions cut 3 bases from V and 9 bases from J, with 20 bases between. This CDR3 reads CASSERATRGSSYTF. In nucleotides, the CDR3 is TGTGCCAGCAGTGAGCGCGCCACCCGGGGATCTAGCTACACCTTC.

The genes are TRBV7-3 and TRBJ2-3; D possibly corresponds to TRBD1 (5 bases). The germline V gene encodes CDR1 SGHTA and CDR2 FQGTGA. V lost 4 bases and J lost 1, with 12 bases in between. This CDR3 comprises 15 residues. The CDR3 DNA reads TGTGCCAGCAGCTCAAGGGGTCGGGGCACAGATACGCAGTATTTT. Its protein is CASSSRGRGTDTQYF.

This chain uses TRBV28 with TRBJ2-1, with 9 bases matching TRBD2. CDR3 size: 16 residues. V shed 3 bases, J shed 3 bases, and the junction held 6 bases outside the gene matches. Per germline, CDR1 MDHEN and CDR2 SYDVKM. CDR3 sequence reads: CASSFRAGGNYNEQFF. The CDR3 DNA reads TGTGCCAGCAGTTTTCGGGCGGGAGGGAACTACAATGAGCAGTTCTTC.

The V call is TRBV5-1, the J call TRBJ2-1, with 11 bases lining up with TRBD2. Trimming at V came to 0 bases and at J to 8 bases, leaving 4 bases not matched to a gene. CDR1 SGHRS and CDR2 YFSETQ come from the germline V gene. The CDR3 has 15 residues. CDR3 loop: CASSLGVAGGHEQFF. DNA of the CDR3: TGCGCCAGCAGCTTGGGGGTAGCGGGAGGGCATGAGCAGTTCTTC.

As regards this clone: The conserved phenylalanine or tryptophan is not found at the CDR3 terminus, so this likely reflects a read error. No DNA is shown, since the ends of the CDR3 on it are uncertain; the CDR3 is the one TCRdb lists. The chain uses TRBV7-2 and TRBJ1-5; the table's D call TRBD1 went unverified against the DNA. The CDR3 is 11 amino acids long, termini counted. Germline CDR1 SGHTA, CDR2 FQGNSA. The CDR3 protein is CASSSTGGEGA.